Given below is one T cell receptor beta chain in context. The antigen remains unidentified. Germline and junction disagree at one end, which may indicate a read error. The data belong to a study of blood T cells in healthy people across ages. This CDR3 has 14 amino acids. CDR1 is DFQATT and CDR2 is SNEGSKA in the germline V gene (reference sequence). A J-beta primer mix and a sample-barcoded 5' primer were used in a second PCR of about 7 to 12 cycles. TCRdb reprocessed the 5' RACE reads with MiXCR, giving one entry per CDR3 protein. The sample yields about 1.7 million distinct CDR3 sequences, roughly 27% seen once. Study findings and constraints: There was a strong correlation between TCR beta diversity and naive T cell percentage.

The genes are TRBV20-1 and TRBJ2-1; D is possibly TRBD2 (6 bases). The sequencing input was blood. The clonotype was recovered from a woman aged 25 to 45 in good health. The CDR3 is CSRVSGGLYNEQLF. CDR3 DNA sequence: TGCAGTCGCGTTAGCGGAGGACTGTACAATGAGCAGTTATTC.